What follows is one T cell receptor beta chain and its context. Its antigen is as yet unknown. Only in-frame clones appear in the TCRdb table, and some are missing; sequencing was by immunoSEQ multiplex PCR. Of around 45,000 clones in the sample, more than 70% were seen once. Ipilimumab-mediated CTLA-4 blockade plus focal radiation was given to patients having chemo-refractory metastatic non-small-cell lung cancer. This sample is drawn from a study of radiotherapy plus CTLA-4 blockade in lung cancer. Notes on the study in general: Expansion in blood of tumor-derived TCR clones was seen after radiotherapy plus ipilimumab.

Per the germline V gene, CDR1 is MRHNA and CDR2 is SNTAGT. V was clipped by 6 bases and J by 6 bases; unmatched bases: 6. The CDR3 is 13 residues long. The sequence was obtained from a human donor with non-small cell lung cancer who had stable disease on radiotherapy plus ipilimumab. This chain connects TRBV6-4 to TRBJ1-2; 8 positions match TRBD1. The material was peripheral blood, obtained from a patient treated with radiotherapy plus ipilimumab. This CDR3 is CASSITGGNGYTF. In DNA, the CDR3 is TGTGCCAGCAGCATAACAGGGGGAAATGGCTACACCTTC.